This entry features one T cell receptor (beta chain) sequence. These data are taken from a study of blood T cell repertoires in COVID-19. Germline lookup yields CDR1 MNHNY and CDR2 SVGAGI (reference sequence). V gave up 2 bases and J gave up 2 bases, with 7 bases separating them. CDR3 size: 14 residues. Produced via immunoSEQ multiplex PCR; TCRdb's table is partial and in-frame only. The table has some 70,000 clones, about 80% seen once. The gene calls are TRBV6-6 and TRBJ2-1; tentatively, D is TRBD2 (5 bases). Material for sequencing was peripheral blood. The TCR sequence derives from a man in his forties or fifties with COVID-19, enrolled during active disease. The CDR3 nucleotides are TGTGCCAGCAGTTACAACGGGGCCTACAATGAGCAGTTCTTC. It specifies CASSYNGAYNEQFF.